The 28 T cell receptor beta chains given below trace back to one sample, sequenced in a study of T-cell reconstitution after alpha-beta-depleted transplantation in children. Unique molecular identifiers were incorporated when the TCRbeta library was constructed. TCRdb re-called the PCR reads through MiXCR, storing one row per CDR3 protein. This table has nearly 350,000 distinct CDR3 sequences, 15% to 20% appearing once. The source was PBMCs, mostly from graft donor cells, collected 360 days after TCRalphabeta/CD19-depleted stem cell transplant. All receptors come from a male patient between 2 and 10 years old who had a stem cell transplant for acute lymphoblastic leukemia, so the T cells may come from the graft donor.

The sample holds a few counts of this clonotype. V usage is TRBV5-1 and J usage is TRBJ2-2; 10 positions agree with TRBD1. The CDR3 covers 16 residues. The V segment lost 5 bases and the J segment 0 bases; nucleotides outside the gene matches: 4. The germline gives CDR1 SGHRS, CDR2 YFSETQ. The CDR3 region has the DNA TGCGCCAGCAGGTCCGGACAGGGGGCGAACACCGGGGAGCTGTTTTTT. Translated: CASRSGQGANTGELFF.

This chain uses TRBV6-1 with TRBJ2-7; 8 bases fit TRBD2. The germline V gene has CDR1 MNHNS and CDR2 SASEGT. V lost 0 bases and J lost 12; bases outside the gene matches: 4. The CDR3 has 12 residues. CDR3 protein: CASSEARGVRYF. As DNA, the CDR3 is TGTGCCAGCAGTGAAGCGCGGGGGGTTCGGTACTTC.

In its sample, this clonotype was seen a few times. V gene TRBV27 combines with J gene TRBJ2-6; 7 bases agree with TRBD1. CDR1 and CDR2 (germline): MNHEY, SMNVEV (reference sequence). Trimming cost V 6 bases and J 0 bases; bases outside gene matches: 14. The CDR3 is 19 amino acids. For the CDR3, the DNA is TGTGCCAGCAGCAGAAAACCGGGACAGCCAAGCTCTGGGGCCAACGTCCTGACTTTC. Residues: CASSRKPGQPSSGANVLTF.

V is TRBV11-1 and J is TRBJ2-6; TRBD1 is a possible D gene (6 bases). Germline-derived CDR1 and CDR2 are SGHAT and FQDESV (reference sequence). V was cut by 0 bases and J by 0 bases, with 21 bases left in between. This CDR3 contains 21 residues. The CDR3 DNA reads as TGTGCCAGCAGCTTAGCGCCGTTGGACAGAAGGGTGCTCTCTGGGGCCAACGTCCTGACTTTC. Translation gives CASSLAPLDRRVLSGANVLTF.

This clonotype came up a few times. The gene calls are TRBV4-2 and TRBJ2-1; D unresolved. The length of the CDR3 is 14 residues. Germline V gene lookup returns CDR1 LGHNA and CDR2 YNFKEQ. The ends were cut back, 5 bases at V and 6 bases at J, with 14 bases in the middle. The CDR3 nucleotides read TGTGCCAGCAGCGAAAGGGCAGCGACCAATGAGCAGTTCTTC. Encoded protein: CASSERAATNEQFF.

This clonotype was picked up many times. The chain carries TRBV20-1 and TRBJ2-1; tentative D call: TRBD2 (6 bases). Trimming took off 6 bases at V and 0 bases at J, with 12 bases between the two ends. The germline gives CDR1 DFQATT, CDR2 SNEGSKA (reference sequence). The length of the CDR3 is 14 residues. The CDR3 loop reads CSAIRRVSYNEQFF. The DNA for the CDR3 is TGCAGTGCAATCCGGAGGGTCTCCTACAATGAGCAGTTCTTC.

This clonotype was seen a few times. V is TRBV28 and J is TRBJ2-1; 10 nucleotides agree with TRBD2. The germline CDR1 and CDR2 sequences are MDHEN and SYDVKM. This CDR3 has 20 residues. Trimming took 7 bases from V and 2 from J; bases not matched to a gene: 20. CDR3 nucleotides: TGTGCCAGCATCCTACCGGCGGGGCTAGCGGGAGTGGTCCCCTACAATGAGCAGTTCTTC. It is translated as CASILPAGLAGVVPYNEQFF. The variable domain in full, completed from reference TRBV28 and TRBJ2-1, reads DVKVTQSSRYLVKRTGEKVFLECVQDMDHENMFWYRQDPGLGLRLIYFSYDVKMKEKGDIPEGYSVSREKKERFSLILESASTNQTSMYLCASILPAGLAGVVPYNEQFFGPGTRLTVL.

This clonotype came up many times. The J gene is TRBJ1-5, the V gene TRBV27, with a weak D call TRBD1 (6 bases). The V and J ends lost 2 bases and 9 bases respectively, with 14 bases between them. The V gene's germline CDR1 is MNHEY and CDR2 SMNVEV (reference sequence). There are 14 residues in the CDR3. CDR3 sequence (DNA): TGTGCCAGCAGTTTAAGGGGGGGGATAGGGCCCCAGCATTTT. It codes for CASSLRGGIGPQHF.

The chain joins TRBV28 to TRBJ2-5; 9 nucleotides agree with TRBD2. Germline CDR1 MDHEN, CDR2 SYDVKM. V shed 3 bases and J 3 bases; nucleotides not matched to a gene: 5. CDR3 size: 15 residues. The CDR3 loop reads CASSFPGTSKETQYF. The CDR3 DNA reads TGTGCCAGCAGTTTTCCCGGGACTAGCAAAGAGACCCAGTACTTC.

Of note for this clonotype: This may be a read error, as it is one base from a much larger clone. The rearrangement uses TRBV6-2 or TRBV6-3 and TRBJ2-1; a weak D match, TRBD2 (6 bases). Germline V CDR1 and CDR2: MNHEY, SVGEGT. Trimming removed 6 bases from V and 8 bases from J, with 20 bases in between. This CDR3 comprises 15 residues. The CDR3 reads CASRRLESHYYEQFF. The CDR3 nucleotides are TGTGCCAGCAGGAGACTAGAGTCTCATTACTATGAGCAGTTCTTC.

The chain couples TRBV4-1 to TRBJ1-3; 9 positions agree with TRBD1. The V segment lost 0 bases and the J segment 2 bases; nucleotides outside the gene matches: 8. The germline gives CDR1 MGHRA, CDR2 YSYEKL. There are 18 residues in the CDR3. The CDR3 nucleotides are TGCGCCAGCAGCCAAGAAGGGTCACAGGGGGCGCCTGGAAACACCATATATTTT. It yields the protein CASSQEGSQGAPGNTIYF.

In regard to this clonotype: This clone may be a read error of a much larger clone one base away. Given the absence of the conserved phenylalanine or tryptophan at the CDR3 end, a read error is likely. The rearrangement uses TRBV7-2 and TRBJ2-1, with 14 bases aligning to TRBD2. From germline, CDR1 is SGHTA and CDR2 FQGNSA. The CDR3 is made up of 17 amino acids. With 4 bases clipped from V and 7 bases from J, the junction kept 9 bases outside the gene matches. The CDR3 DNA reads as TGTGCCAGCAGCTGGGTTTCCGGACTAGCGGGAGGTAATGAGCAGTTCCTC. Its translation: CASSWVSGLAGGNEQFL.

For the CDR3, the DNA is TGTGCCAGCAGCGATGGACCGGGACAGGTCGCAGAGACCCAGTACTTC. Amino acids: CASSDGPGQVAETQYF. The chain is built from TRBV7-2 and TRBJ2-5; 8 bases map to TRBD1. The V gene's germline CDR1 is SGHTA and CDR2 FQGNSA. Germline trimming cut 5 bases from V and 4 bases from J; bases unmatched to any gene: 12. The CDR3 is made up of 16 amino acids.

The CDR3 bases are TGTGCCAGCAGTTTCTTCCCCGGACTAGCGGTTAACACCGGGGAGCTGTTTTTT. Translating gives CASSFFPGLAVNTGELFF. The rearrangement uses TRBV12-3 or TRBV12-4 and TRBJ2-2; 10 bases fit TRBD2. The CDR3 loop spans 18 amino acids. J lost 2 bases, V lost 3 bases, and 9 bases had no gene match.

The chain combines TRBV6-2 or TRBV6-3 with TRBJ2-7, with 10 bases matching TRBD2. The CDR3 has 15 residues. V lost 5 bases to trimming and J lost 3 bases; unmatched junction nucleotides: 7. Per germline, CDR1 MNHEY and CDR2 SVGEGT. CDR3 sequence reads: CASSSLSGRFYEQYF. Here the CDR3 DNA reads TGTGCCAGCAGTAGTCTTAGCGGGAGGTTCTACGAGCAGTACTTC.

Here the CDR3 reads CASTFSARALNTGELFF. Here the CDR3 DNA reads TGCGCCAGCACCTTCTCCGCACGAGCCCTGAACACCGGGGAGCTGTTTTTT. The chain employs TRBV5-1 and TRBJ2-2; D not certain. Germline loops: CDR1 SGHRS, CDR2 YFSETQ. V was trimmed by 6 bases and J by 1 base, leaving 19 bases between them. This CDR3 is 17 amino acids long.

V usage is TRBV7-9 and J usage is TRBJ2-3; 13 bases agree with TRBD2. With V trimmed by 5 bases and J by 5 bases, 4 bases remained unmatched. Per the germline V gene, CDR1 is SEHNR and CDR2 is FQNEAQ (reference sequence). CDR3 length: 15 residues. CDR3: CASSRTSGRIDTQYF. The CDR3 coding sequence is TGTGCCAGCAGCAGGACTAGCGGGAGAATAGATACGCAGTATTTT.

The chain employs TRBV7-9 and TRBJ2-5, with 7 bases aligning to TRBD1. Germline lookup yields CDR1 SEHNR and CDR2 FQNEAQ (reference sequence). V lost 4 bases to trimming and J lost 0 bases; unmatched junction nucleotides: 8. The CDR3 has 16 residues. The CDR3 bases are TGTGCCAGCAGCTCCGGACAGGCGGTTTACCAAGAGACCCAGTACTTC. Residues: CASSSGQAVYQETQYF.

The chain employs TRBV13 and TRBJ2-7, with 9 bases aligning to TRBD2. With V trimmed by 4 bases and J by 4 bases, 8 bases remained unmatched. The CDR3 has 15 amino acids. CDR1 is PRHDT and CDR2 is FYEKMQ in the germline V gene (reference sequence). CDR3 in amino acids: CASSSVAGEGYEQYF. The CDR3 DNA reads TGTGCCAGCAGCTCCGTAGCGGGAGAGGGGTACGAGCAGTACTTC.

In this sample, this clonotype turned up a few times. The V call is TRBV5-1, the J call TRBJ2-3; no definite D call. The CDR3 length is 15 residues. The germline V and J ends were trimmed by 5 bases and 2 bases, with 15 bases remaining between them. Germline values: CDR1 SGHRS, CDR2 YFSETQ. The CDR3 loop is CASRFGQLYTDTQYF. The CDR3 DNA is TGCGCCAGCAGGTTTGGTCAACTCTACACAGATACGCAGTATTTT.

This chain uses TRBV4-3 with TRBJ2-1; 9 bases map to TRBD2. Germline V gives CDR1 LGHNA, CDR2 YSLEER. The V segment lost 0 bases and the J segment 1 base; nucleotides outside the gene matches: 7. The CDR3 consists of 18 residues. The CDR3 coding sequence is TGCGCCAGCAGCCAAGAAATCCCTAGCGGGGTTTCCTACAATGAGCAGTTCTTC. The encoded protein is CASSQEIPSGVSYNEQFF.

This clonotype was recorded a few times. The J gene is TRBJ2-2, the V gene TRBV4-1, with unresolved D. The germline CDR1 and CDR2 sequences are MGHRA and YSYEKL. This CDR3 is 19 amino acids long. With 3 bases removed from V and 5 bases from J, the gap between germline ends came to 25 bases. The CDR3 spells CASSQLHIQRFVFTGELFF. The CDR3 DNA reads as TGCGCCAGCAGCCAGTTGCACATCCAGCGTTTTGTTTTTACCGGGGAGCTGTTTTTT.

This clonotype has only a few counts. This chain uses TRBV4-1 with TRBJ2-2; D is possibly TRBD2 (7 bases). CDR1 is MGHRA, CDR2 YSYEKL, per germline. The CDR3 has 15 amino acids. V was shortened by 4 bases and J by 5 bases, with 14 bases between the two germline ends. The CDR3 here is CASSLPRGGTGELFF. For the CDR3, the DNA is TGCGCCAGCAGCCTCCCGAGGGGGGGAACCGGGGAGCTGTTTTTT.

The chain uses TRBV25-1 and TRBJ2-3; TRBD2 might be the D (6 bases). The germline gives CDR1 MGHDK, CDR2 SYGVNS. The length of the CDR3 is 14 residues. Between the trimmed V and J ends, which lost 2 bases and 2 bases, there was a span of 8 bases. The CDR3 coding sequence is TGTGCCAGCAGTGAAACTAGCCCCACAGATACGCAGTATTTT. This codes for CASSETSPTDTQYF.

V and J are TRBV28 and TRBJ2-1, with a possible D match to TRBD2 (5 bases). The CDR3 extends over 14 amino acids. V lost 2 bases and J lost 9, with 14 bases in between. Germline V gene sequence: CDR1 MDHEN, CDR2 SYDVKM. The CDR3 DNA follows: TGTGCCAGCAGTTTAGACATAGATCGGGGTGAGCAGTTCTTC. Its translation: CASSLDIDRGEQFF.

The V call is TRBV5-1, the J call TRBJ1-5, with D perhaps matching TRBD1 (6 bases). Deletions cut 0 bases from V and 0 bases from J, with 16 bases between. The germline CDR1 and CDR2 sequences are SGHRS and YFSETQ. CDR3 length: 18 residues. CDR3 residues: CASSLGVGGPYSNQPQHF. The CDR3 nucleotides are TGCGCCAGCAGCTTGGGAGTTGGGGGGCCTTATAGCAATCAGCCCCAGCATTTT.

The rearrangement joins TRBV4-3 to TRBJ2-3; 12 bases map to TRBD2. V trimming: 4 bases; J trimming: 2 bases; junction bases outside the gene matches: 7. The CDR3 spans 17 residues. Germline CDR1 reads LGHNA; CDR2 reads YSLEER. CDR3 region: CASSRLAGAAPTDTQYF. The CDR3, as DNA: TGCGCCAGCAGCCGACTAGCGGGAGCCGCCCCCACAGATACGCAGTATTTT.

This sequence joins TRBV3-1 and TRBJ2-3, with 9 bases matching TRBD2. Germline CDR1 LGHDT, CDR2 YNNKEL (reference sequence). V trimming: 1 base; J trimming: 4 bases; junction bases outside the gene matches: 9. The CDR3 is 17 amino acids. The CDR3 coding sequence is TGTGCCAGCAGCCAAGCCCTAAGCGGGAGGCCGTCAGATACGCAGTATTTT. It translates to CASSQALSGRPSDTQYF.